This TCR beta chain was observed in a study of cytomegalovirus exposure and HLA in healthy donors. The study's findings and limits: The dataset shows that most TCR sequences were rare, while some public TCRs occurred in many donors.

On this clone: Its antigen is unidentified.

Germline trimming cut 5 bases from V and 4 bases from J; bases unmatched to any gene: 8. The CDR3 runs 16 residues. The germline V gene has CDR1 MNHEY and CDR2 SMNVEV (reference sequence). The protocol was immunoSEQ multiplex PCR, while the TCRdb copy is restricted to in-frame clones and leaves out a portion. The table includes roughly 280,000 clones, approximately 86% detected once. Sequencing was done on a sample of PBMCs. The clonotype comes from a woman between 18 and 29 years old in good health and CMV-seronegative. V usage is TRBV27 and J usage is TRBJ2-1; 10 nucleotides align to TRBD2. CDR3 residues: CASSGTTSGRYNEQFF. CDR3 DNA: TGTGCCAGCAGTGGGACGACTAGCGGGCGTTACAATGAGCAGTTCTTC.